Each of the 22 T cell receptor beta chains below was sequenced from the same sample in a study of cytomegalovirus exposure and HLA in healthy donors. Both 60 Vbeta primers and 13 Jbeta primers went into the PCR. Here immunoSEQ multiplex PCR was the method, and the copy in TCRdb shows in-frame clones only, minus some. In all, the sample yields approximately 130,000 clones. Sequencing was carried out using PBMCs. The origin of the receptors is a woman aged 60-70 years in good health and CMV-seronegative.

The chain couples TRBV9 to TRBJ2-1, with 8 bases matching TRBD1. Trimming took 2 bases from V and 4 from J; bases not matched to a gene: 2. The CDR3 has 14 amino acids. Germline loops: CDR1 SGDLS, CDR2 YYNGEE. The CDR3 reads CASSVGDRYNEQFF. CDR3 bases: TGTGCCAGCAGCGTTGGGGACAGGTACAATGAGCAGTTCTTC.

The chain has TRBV28 and TRBJ1-1; D is ambiguous. Trimming stripped 4 bases from V and 4 bases from J, with 10 bases between. The CDR3 runs 13 residues. The V gene's germline CDR1 is MDHEN and CDR2 SYDVKM. CDR3 coding DNA: TGTGCCAGCAGTTGGGAGGGTGCCACTGAAGCTTTCTTT. Translated, it gives CASSWEGATEAFF.

V gene TRBV28 combines with J gene TRBJ1-2, with 9 bases aligning to TRBD1. V was clipped by 1 base and J by 3 bases; unmatched bases: 6. This CDR3 has 16 residues. Per the germline V gene, CDR1 is MDHEN and CDR2 is SYDVKM. The CDR3 bases are TGTGCCAGCAGTTTATTAGCGGGACAGGGTTACTATGGCTACACCTTC. It specifies CASSLLAGQGYYGYTF.

V gene TRBV6-6 combines with J gene TRBJ2-5, with D perhaps matching TRBD1 (5 bases). The DNA end is more similar to TRBJ2-7, so the J call may be wrong. The CDR3 is made up of 13 amino acids. In germline, CDR1 is MNHNY, CDR2 SVGAGI (reference sequence). CDR3 amino acids: CASSLPQGYEQYF. The DNA for the CDR3 is TGTGCCAGCAGCCTCCCCCAGGGCTACGAGCAGTACTTC.

The V call is TRBV5-1, the J call TRBJ2-5; 7 bases agree with TRBD2. Germline values: CDR1 SGHRS, CDR2 YFSETQ. This CDR3 has 15 residues. V was pared by 2 bases and J by 0 bases, with 4 bases of the junction left unmatched. The CDR3 region is CASSLAGIHQETQYF. The CDR3, as DNA: TGCGCCAGCAGCTTAGCGGGGATCCACCAAGAGACCCAGTACTTC.

The V call is TRBV7-2, the J call TRBJ1-6, with D uncertain. V dropped 0 bases and J dropped 6 bases, with 9 bases sitting between them. CDR3 length: 15 residues. In germline, CDR1 is SGHTA, CDR2 FQGNSA. The CDR3 here is CASSLARGSNSPLHF. The DNA for the CDR3 is TGTGCCAGCAGCTTAGCAAGAGGAAGTAATTCACCCCTCCACTTT.

The chain recombines TRBV18 with TRBJ2-5; maybe TRBD1 (6 bases). In germline, CDR1 is KGHSH, CDR2 LQKENI. CDR3 length: 15 amino acids. V lost 4 bases and J 0 bases, leaving 12 bases between the germline ends. The CDR3 sequence: CASSQTRDNQETQYF. CDR3 DNA: TGTGCCAGCTCACAAACACGGGACAACCAAGAGACCCAGTACTTC.

The chain uses TRBV2 and TRBJ2-7; 7 bases are shared with TRBD2. This CDR3 contains 15 residues. The ends lost 4 bases at V and 0 bases at J; junction bases unmatched: 6. From germline, CDR1 is SNHLY and CDR2 FYNNEI. CDR3 residues: CASSVGGGPSYEQYF. CDR3 in DNA: TGTGCCAGCAGTGTAGGCGGGGGACCCTCCTACGAGCAGTACTTC.

This sequence joins TRBV11-3 and TRBJ2-1, with D perhaps matching TRBD2 (5 bases). V lost 1 base and J lost 0, with 16 bases in between. The CDR3 covers 18 residues. The germline gives CDR1 SGHNT, CDR2 YENEEA. Written as DNA, the CDR3 is TGTGCCAGCAGCTTAGGTGTTCTTGCGGGCAGCTCCTACAATGAGCAGTTCTTC. Amino acid sequence: CASSLGVLAGSSYNEQFF.

The rearrangement uses TRBV19 and TRBJ2-3; no definite D call. The ends were cut back, 6 bases at V and 2 bases at J, with 9 bases in the middle. Germline CDR1 reads LNHDA; CDR2 reads SQIVND (reference sequence). There are 13 residues in the CDR3. CDR3 amino acids: CASSSTHTDTQYF. In DNA, the CDR3 is TGTGCCAGTAGCAGTACCCACACAGATACGCAGTATTTT.

The chain recombines TRBV9 with TRBJ1-6; TRBD1 might be the D (6 bases). Germline lookup yields CDR1 SGDLS and CDR2 YYNGEE. Deletions cut 0 bases from V and 7 bases from J, with 11 bases between. CDR3 length equals 15 residues. CDR3 DNA sequence: TGTGCCAGCAGCGTAGGCTGGACAGTGAATTCACCCCTCCACTTT. Translated: CASSVGWTVNSPLHF.

The chain joins TRBV6-1 to TRBJ1-2, with TRBD1 as a possible D gene (6 bases). CDR3 length: 13 amino acids. V shed 4 bases and J shed 2 bases, with 8 bases lying between them. Germline V lookup: CDR1 MNHNS, CDR2 SASEGT. The CDR3 spells CASSVTGNYGYTF. The CDR3 DNA sequence: TGTGCCAGCAGTGTCACAGGGAACTATGGCTACACCTTC.

This chain links TRBV15 with TRBJ2-5; D may be TRBD1 (6 bases). The CDR3 runs to 15 residues. The germline CDR1 and CDR2 sequences are LNHNV and YYDKDF (reference sequence). V lost 1 base and J 5 bases, leaving 14 bases between the germline ends. In DNA form, the CDR3 reads TGTGCCACCAGCAGAGGGGCAGGGGCTGGGGAGACCCAGTACTTC. Protein product: CATSRGAGAGETQYF.

The chain is built from TRBV28 and TRBJ2-5, with D unresolved. Germline V lookup: CDR1 MDHEN, CDR2 SYDVKM. The CDR3 runs 12 residues. The V end lost 7 bases, the J end lost 2 bases, and 8 bases lay between the germline ends. The DNA of the CDR3 is TGTGCCAGCACTACGTCACAAGAGACCCAGTACTTC. As protein: CASTTSQETQYF.

CDR3 residues: CASWRDTEAFF. The DNA for the CDR3 is TGCGCCAGTTGGAGGGACACTGAAGCTTTCTTT. V usage is TRBV10-2 and J usage is TRBJ1-1; D unresolved. This CDR3 spans 11 amino acids. Germline CDR1 reads WSHSY; CDR2 reads SAAADI. V dropped 9 bases and J dropped 3 bases, with 8 bases sitting between them.

V gene TRBV2 combines with J gene TRBJ1-3; D is undetermined. V gave up 6 bases and J gave up 2 bases, with 17 bases separating them. This CDR3 region has 16 residues. Per the germline V gene, CDR1 is SNHLY and CDR2 is FYNNEI. The CDR3 region is CASRSQSTRAGNTIYF. CDR3 DNA: TGTGCCAGCAGATCACAGTCAACCAGAGCTGGAAACACCATATATTTT.

The CDR3 loop is CASSYNTAGVGNTIYF. DNA of the CDR3: TGTGCCAGCAGTTACAACACAGCGGGGGTGGGAAACACCATATATTTT. The chain joins TRBV6-5 to TRBJ1-3; D might be TRBD1 (5 bases). In germline, CDR1 is MNHEY, CDR2 SVGAGI. Trimming took 2 bases from V and 4 from J, leaving 15 bases between them. The CDR3 totals 16 residues.

This chain uses TRBV7-2 with TRBJ2-2; D might be TRBD1 (6 bases). V was cut by 4 bases and J by 0 bases, with 15 bases left in between. Per germline, CDR1 SGHTA and CDR2 FQGNSA. CDR3 length equals 17 residues. The DNA of the CDR3 is TGTGCCAGCAGCTCCTCTCCAGGACAGTCGAACACCGGGGAGCTGTTTTTT. Protein product: CASSSSPGQSNTGELFF.

This chain links TRBV5-4 with TRBJ2-3; 8 bases match TRBD2. Germline CDR1 reads SGHNT; CDR2 reads YYREEE (reference sequence). This CDR3 spans 15 amino acids. The V segment lost 0 bases and the J segment 3 bases; nucleotides outside the gene matches: 3. This CDR3 is CASSLDGGGTDTQYF. The CDR3 region has the DNA TGTGCCAGCAGCTTGGACGGGGGGGGGACAGATACGCAGTATTTT.

The chain uses TRBV6-1 and TRBJ1-6; D is unclear. This CDR3 contains 15 residues. Germline CDR1 is MNHNS and CDR2 is SASEGT. V was pared by 7 bases and J by 4 bases, with 14 bases between. The CDR3 spells CASTPPGGYNSPLHF. The CDR3 DNA follows: TGTGCCAGCACCCCGCCAGGAGGGTATAATTCACCCCTCCACTTT.

This chain uses TRBV29-1 with TRBJ2-7, with D possibly TRBD1 on 5 matching bases. CDR1 is SQVTM, CDR2 ANQGSEA, per germline. V lost 6 bases, J lost 3 bases, and 12 bases lay in between. CDR3 length: 12 residues. CDR3 in amino acids: CSVRQGGYEQYF. Here the CDR3 DNA reads TGCAGCGTGCGGCAGGGCGGCTACGAGCAGTACTTC.

The V gene is TRBV2, the J gene TRBJ2-7; D unclear. V lost 3 bases, J lost 5 bases, and 8 bases lay in between. The CDR3 totals 12 residues. Looked up from germline, CDR1 is SNHLY and CDR2 is FYNNEI. DNA of the CDR3: TGTGCCAGCAGTGAGGTGCGGAACGAGCAGTACTTC. This encodes CASSEVRNEQYF.